The sequence of this T cell receptor (beta chain) was determined in a study of cytomegalovirus exposure and HLA in healthy donors. Study-wide context: Caucasian-associated ancestry cluster membership applied to approximately 84% of several hundred genotyped donors.

As for this clone: The antigen remains unidentified.

PCR employed 60 Vbeta and 13 Jbeta primers. Using immunoSEQ multiplex PCR, the repertoire was profiled, and TCRdb retains in-frame clones only, with some absent. The sample table sets out about 74,000 clones. Overall study findings and caveats: TCR beta sequences reportedly predicted the HLA-A and HLA-B alleles of most subjects accurately. In an earlier analysis, most TCR beta V segments were productive about 87% or about 30% of the time. A later analysis reported that several of the most significant clusters appeared to be linked to common viral pathogens, among them Epstein-Barr virus.

V shed 4 bases, J shed 2 bases, and the junction held 3 bases outside the gene matches. This CDR3 has 15 amino acids. Germline V lookup: CDR1 MDHEN, CDR2 SYDVKM. The sample taken for sequencing was PBMCs. The source of this sequence is a female donor in good health and CMV-seropositive. This chain links TRBV28 with TRBJ2-1, with 9 bases aligning to TRBD1. The CDR3 loop is CASSSGQGPYNEQFF. The CDR3, as DNA: TGTGCCAGCAGTTCGGGACAGGGACCCTACAATGAGCAGTTCTTC.